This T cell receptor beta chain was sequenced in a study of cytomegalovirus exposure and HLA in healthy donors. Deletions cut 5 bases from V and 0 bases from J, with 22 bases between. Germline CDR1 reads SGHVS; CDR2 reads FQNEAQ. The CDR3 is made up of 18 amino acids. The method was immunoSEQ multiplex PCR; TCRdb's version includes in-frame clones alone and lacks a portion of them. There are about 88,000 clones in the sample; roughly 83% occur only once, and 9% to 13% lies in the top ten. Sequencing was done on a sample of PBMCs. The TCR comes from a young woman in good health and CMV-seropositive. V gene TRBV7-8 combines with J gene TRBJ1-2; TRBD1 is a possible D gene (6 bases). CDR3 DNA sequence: TGTGCCAGCAGCACCCGGACAGAACCCCTTAGAACTAACTATGGCTACACCTTC. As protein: CASSTRTEPLRTNYGYTF.